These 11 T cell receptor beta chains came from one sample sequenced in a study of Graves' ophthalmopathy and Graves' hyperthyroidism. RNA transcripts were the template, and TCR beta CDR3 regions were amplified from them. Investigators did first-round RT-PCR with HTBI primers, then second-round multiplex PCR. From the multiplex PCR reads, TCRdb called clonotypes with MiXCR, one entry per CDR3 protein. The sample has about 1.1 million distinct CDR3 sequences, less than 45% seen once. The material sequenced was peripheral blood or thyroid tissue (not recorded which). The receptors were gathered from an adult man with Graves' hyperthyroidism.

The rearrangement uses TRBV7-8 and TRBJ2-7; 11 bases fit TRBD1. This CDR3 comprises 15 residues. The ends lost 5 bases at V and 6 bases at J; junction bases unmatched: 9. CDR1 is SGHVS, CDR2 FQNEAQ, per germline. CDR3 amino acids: CASSVFGTGGREQYF. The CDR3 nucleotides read TGTGCCAGCAGCGTCTTCGGGACAGGGGGTCGCGAGCAGTACTTC.

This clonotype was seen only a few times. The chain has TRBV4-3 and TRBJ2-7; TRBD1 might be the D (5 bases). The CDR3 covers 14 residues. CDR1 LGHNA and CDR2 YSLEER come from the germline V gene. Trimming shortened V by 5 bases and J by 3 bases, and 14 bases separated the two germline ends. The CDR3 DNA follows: TGCGCCAGCAGCATCAGGGTAGAGAACTACGAGCAGTACTTC. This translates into CASSIRVENYEQYF.

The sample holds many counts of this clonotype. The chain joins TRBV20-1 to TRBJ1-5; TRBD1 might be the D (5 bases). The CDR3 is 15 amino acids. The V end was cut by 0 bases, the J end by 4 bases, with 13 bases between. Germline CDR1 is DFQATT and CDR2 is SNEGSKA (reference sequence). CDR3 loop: CSARERGVRNQPQHF. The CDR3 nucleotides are TGCAGTGCTAGAGAGAGAGGGGTGAGGAATCAGCCCCAGCATTTT.

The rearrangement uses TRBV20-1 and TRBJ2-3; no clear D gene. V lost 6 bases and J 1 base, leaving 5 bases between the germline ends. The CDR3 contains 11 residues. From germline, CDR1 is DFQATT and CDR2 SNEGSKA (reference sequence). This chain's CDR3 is CSADRTDTQYF. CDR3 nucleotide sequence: TGCAGTGCCGACCGCACAGATACGCAGTATTTT.

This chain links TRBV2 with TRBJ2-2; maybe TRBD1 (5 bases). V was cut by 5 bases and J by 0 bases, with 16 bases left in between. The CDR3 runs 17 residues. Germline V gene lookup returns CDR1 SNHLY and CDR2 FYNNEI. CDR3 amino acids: CASSYPTGRPNTGELFF. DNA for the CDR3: TGTGCCAGCAGTTATCCTACAGGAAGACCGAACACCGGGGAGCTGTTTTTT.

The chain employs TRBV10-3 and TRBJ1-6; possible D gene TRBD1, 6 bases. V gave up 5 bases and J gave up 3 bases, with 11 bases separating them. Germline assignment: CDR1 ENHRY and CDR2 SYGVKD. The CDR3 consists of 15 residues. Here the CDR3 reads CAISKRQDYNSPLHF. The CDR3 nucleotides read TGTGCCATCAGTAAACGACAGGACTATAATTCACCCCTCCACTTT.

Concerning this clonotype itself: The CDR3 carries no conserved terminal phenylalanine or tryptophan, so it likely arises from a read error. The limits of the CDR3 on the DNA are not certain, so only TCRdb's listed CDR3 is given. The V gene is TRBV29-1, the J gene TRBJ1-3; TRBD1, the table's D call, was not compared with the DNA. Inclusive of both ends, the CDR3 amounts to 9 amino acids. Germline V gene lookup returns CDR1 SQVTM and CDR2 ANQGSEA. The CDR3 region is CSVEDGQNI.

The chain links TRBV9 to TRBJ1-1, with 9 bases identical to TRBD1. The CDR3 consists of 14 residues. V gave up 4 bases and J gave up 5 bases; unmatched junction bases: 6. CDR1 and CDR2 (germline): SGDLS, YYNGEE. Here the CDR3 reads CASSPDRGSTEAFF. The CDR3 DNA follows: TGTGCCAGCAGCCCAGACAGGGGGAGTACTGAAGCTTTCTTT.

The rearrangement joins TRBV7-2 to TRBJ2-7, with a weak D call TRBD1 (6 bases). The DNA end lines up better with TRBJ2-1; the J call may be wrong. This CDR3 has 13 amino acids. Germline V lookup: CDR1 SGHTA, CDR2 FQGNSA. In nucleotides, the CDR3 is TGTGCCAGCAGCCGTGGACAGTACAATGAGCAGTTCTTC. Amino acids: CASSRGQYNEQFF.

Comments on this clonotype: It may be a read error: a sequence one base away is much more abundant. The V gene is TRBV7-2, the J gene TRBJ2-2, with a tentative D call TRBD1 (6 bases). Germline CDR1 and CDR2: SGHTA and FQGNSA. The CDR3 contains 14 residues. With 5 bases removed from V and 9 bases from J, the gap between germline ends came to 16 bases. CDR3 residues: CTSSVGTYQRELFF. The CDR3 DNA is TGTACCAGCAGCGTCGGGACATATCAGAGGGAGCTGTTTTTT. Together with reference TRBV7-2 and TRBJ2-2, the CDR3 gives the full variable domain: GAGVSQSPSNKVTEKGKDVELRCDPISGHTALYWYRQSLGQGLEFLIYFQGNSAPDKSGLPSDRFSAERTGGSVSTLTIQRTQQEDSAVYLCTSSVGTYQRELFFGEGSRLTVL.

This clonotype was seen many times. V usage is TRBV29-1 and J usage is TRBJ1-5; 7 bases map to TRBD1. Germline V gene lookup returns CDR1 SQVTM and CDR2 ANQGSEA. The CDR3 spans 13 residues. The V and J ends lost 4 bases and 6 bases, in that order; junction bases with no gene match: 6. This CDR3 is CSVAEGAGQPQHF. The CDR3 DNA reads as TGCAGCGTTGCGGAGGGGGCTGGTCAGCCCCAGCATTTT.